These 10 T cell receptor beta chains were all obtained from the same sample, sequenced in a study of blood T cell repertoires in COVID-19. Clones were sequenced by immunoSEQ multiplex PCR, and TCRdb holds only the in-frame ones, with some missing. In the table there are approximately 50,000 clones, roughly four fifths of which are singletons. The sequenced sample consisted of peripheral blood. The receptors come from a man aged 80 or over with COVID-19, enrolled during active disease.

V usage is TRBV6-5 and J usage is TRBJ2-3, with 13 bases lining up with TRBD2. V dropped 6 bases and J dropped 5; count of bases not matched to a gene: 5. The length of the CDR3 is 15 residues. CDR1 is MNHEY, CDR2 SVGAGI, per germline. The CDR3, as DNA: TGTGCCAGCAGCCCCGGACTAGCGGGAGTAGATACGCAGTATTTT. This codes for CASSPGLAGVDTQYF.

The chain combines TRBV10-2 with TRBJ1-5; no clear D. This CDR3 is built from 13 residues. V was cut by 6 bases and J by 0 bases, with 6 bases left in between. Germline V gives CDR1 WSHSY, CDR2 SAAADI. This CDR3 reads CASRQVSNQPQHF. CDR3 nucleotides: TGCGCCAGCAGACAAGTTAGCAATCAGCCCCAGCATTTT.

The V and J genes are TRBV18 and TRBJ1-2; the D gene is possibly TRBD1 (5 bases). Between the trimmed V and J ends, which lost 6 bases and 2 bases, there was a span of 13 bases. The CDR3 has 14 amino acids. CDR1 is KGHSH and CDR2 is LQKENI in the germline V gene. In nucleotides, the CDR3 is TGTGCCAGCTCCCCAAAAGGGGCCAACTATGGCTACACCTTC. As protein: CASSPKGANYGYTF. The entire variable domain, with the rest obtained from reference TRBV18 and TRBJ1-2, is as follows: NAGVMQNPRHLVRRRGQEARLRCSPMKGHSHVYWYRQLPEEGLKFMVYLQKENIIDESGMPKERFSAEFPKEGPSILRIQQVVRGDSAAYFCASSPKGANYGYTFGSGTRLTVV.

This clone appeared a single time. The chain carries TRBV11-2 and TRBJ2-6; possibly TRBD1 for D (5 bases). The CDR3 is made up of 13 amino acids. Germline V lookup: CDR1 SGHAT, CDR2 FQNNGV. V was cut by 5 bases and J by 6 bases, with 8 bases left in between. The DNA of the CDR3 is TGTGCCAGCAGCCCTGGGGCGGCCAACGTCCTGACTTTC. As protein: CASSPGAANVLTF. Using reference TRBV11-2 and TRBJ2-6 for the parts outside the CDR3, the full variable domain is EAGVAQSPRYKIIEKRQSVAFWCNPISGHATLYWYQQILGQGPKLLIQFQNNGVVDDSQLPKDRFSAERLKGVDSTLKIQPAKLEDSAVYLCASSPGAANVLTFGAGSRLTVL.

The chain links TRBV7-3 to TRBJ2-1; 7 bases agree with TRBD2. Per germline, CDR1 SGHTA and CDR2 FQGTGA. There are 17 residues in the CDR3. V dropped 2 bases and J dropped 7; count of bases not matched to a gene: 14. The CDR3 region has the DNA TGTGCCAGCAGCTTAGTGTCTAGCTCGGGGGGAGAAAATGAGCAGTTCTTC. Its translation: CASSLVSSSGGENEQFF.

This rearrangement joins TRBV7-8 to TRBJ1-1; 7 nucleotides agree with TRBD1. The CDR3 extends over 14 amino acids. CDR1 is SGHVS, CDR2 FQNEAQ, per germline. V lost 5 bases, J lost 1 base, and 4 bases stayed unmatched. The DNA of the CDR3 is TGTGCCAGCAGCCCGCGGACAGGGAACACTGAAGCTTTCTTT. This gives the protein CASSPRTGNTEAFF.

This chain joins TRBV11-2 and TRBJ1-2; tentative D call: TRBD1 (5 bases). V was shortened by 1 base and J by 6 bases, with 9 bases between the two germline ends. Germline CDR1 reads SGHAT; CDR2 reads FQNNGV. The CDR3 loop spans 13 amino acids. CDR3 in amino acids: CASSLVTGDGYTF. DNA of the CDR3: TGTGCCAGCAGCTTAGTTACAGGAGATGGCTACACCTTC.

V usage is TRBV5-4 and J usage is TRBJ1-4, with TRBD1 identical over 8 bases. The CDR3 is 15 amino acids. Germline V CDR1 and CDR2: SGHNT, YYREEE (reference sequence). V shed 4 bases, J shed 5 bases, and the junction held 7 bases outside the gene matches. The CDR3 sequence: CASSMTGEGNEKLFF. The CDR3 nucleotides read TGTGCCAGCAGCATGACAGGGGAGGGGAATGAAAAACTGTTTTTT. Combining the CDR3 with reference TRBV5-4 and TRBJ1-4 gives the whole variable domain ETGVTQSPTHLIKTRGQQVTLRCSSQSGHNTVSWYQQALGQGPQFIFQYYREEENGRGNFPPRFSGLQFPNYSSELNVNALELDDSALYLCASSMTGEGNEKLFFGSGTQLSVL.

V and J are TRBV7-3 and TRBJ1-2, with D hard to call. The germline V and J ends were trimmed by 6 bases and 1 base, with 12 bases remaining between them. The germline gives CDR1 SGHTA, CDR2 FQGTGA. The CDR3 extends over 14 amino acids. The CDR3 region has the DNA TGTGCCAGCAGTCCCAACTCTAATAACTATGGCTACACCTTC. Amino acid sequence: CASSPNSNNYGYTF. Drawing the rest from reference TRBV7-3 and TRBJ1-2, the complete variable domain is GAGVSQTPSNKVTEKGKYVELRCDPISGHTALYWYRQSLGQGPEFLIYFQGTGAADDSGLPNDRFFAVRPEGSVSTLKIQRTERGDSAVYLCASSPNSNNYGYTFGSGTRLTVV.

V gene TRBV7-2 combines with J gene TRBJ1-6; TRBD1 matches at 7 bases. This CDR3 spans 15 amino acids. Germline V gives CDR1 SGHTA, CDR2 FQGNSA. J lost 5 bases, V lost 3 bases, and 4 bases had no gene match. The CDR3 coding sequence is TGTGCCAGCAGCTTCCGGGACAGAGATAATTCACCCCTCCACTTT. Amino acid sequence: CASSFRDRDNSPLHF.